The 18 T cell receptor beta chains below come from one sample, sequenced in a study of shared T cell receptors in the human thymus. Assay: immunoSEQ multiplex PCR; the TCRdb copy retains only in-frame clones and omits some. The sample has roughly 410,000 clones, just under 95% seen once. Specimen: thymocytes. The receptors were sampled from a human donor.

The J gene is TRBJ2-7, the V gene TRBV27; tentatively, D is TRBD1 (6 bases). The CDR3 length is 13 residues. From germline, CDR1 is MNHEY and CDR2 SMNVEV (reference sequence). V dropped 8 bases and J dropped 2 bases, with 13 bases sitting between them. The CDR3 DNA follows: TGTGCCAGCGCAAAACAGGGTCCCTACGAGCAGTACTTC. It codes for CASAKQGPYEQYF.

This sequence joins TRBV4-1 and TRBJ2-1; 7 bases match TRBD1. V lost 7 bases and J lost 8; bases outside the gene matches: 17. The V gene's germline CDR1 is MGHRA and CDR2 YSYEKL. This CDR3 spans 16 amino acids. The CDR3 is CASTLLQGTLVHEQFF. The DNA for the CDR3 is TGCGCCAGCACTCTATTACAGGGGACCTTGGTACATGAGCAGTTCTTC.

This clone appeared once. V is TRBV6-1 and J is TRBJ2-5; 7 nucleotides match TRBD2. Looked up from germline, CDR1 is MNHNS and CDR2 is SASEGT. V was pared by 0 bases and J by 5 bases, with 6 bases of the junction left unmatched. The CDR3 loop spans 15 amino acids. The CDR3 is CASSEARGGEETQYF. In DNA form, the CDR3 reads TGTGCCAGCAGTGAAGCGCGGGGAGGGGAGGAGACCCAGTACTTC.

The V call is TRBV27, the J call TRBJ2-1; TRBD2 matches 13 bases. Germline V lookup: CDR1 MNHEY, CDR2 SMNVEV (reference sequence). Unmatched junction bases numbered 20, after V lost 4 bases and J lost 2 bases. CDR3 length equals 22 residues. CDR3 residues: CASSSEQGTGLGTSGTYNEQFF. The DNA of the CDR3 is TGTGCCAGCAGTTCGGAACAAGGGACAGGGCTAGGGACTAGCGGGACCTACAATGAGCAGTTCTTC.

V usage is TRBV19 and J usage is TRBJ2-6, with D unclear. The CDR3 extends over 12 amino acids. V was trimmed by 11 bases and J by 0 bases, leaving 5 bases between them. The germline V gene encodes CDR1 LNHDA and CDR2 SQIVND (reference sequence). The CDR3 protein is CASSSGANVLTF. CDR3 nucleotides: TGTGCCTCCAGCTCTGGGGCCAACGTCCTGACTTTC.

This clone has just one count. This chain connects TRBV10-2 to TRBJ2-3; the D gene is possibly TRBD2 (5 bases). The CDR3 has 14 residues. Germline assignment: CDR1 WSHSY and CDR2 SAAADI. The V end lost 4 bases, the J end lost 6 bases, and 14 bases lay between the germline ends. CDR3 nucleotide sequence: TGCGCCAGCAGTGCGTCCCCCTGCGGGGATACGCAGTATTTT. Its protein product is CASSASPCGDTQYF.

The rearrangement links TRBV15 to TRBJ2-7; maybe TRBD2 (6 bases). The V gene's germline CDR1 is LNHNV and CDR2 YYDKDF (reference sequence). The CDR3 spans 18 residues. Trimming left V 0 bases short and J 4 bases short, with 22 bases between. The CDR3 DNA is TGTGCCACCAGCAGAGATTTTCCTAGTCTAGCGTTTAGTTACGAGCAGTACTTC. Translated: CATSRDFPSLAFSYEQYF. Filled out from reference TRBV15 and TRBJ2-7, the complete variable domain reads DAMVIQNPRYQVTQFGKPVTLSCSQTLNHNVMYWYQQKSSQAPKLLFHYYDKDFNNEADTPDNFQSRRPNTSFCFLDIRSPGLGDTAMYLCATSRDFPSLAFSYEQYFGPGTRLTVT.

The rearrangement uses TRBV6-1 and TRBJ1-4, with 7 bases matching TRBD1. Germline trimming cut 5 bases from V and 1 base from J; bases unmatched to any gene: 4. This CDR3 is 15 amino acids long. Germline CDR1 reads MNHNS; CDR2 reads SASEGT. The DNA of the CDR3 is TGTGCCAGCAGTTCAGGGGGGAGAACTAATGAAAAACTGTTTTTT. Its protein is CASSSGGRTNEKLFF.

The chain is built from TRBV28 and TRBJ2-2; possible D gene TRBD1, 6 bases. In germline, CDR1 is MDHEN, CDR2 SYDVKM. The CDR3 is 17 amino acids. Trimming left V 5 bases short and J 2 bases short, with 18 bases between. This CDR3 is CASSTPPGTLNTGELFF. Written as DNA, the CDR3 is TGTGCCAGCAGTACGCCGCCCGGGACACTAAACACCGGGGAGCTGTTTTTT.

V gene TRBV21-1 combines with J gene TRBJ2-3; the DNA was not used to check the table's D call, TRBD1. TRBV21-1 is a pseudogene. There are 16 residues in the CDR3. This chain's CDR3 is CASRSTQGAATDTQYF. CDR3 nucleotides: TGTGCCAGCAGGAGTACGCAGGGGGCGGCCACAGATACGCAGTATTTT.

The CDR3 nucleotides are TGTGCCAGCGCAAAATTCCCTTTCAATGAGCAGTTCTTC. Translation: CASAKFPFNEQFF. The V call is TRBV11-3, the J call TRBJ2-1, with unresolved D. The CDR3 is 13 amino acids. V shed 8 bases and J shed 6 bases, with 14 bases lying between them. Germline V gene data show CDR1 as SGHNT and CDR2 as YENEEA.

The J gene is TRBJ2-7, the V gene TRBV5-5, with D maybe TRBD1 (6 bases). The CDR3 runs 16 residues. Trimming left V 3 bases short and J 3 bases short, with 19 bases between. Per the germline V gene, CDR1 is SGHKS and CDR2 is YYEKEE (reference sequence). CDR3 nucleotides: TGTGCCAGCAGCTCCAACAGGGTCGAAACCCTCTACGAGCAGTACTTC. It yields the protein CASSSNRVETLYEQYF.

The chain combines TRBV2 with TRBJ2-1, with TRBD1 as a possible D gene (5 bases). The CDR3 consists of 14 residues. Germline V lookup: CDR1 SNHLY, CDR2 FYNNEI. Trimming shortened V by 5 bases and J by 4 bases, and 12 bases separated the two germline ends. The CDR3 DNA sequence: TGTGCCAGCAGTATTGGACACCCTTACAATGAGCAGTTCTTC. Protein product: CASSIGHPYNEQFF.

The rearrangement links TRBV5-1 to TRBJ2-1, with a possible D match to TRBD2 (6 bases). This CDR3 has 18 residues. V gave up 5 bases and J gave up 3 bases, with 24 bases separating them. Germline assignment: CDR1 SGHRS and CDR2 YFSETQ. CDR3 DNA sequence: TGCGCCAGCAGACGCCCGGGCGGAGGGAGGAAAAACTACAATGAGCAGTTCTTC. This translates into CASRRPGGGRKNYNEQFF. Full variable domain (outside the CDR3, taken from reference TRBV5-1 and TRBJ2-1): KAGVTQTPRYLIKTRGQQVTLSCSPISGHRSVSWYQQTPGQGLQFLFEYFSETQRNKGNFPGRFSGRQFSNSRSEMNVSTLELGDSALYLCASRRPGGGRKNYNEQFFGPGTRLTVL.

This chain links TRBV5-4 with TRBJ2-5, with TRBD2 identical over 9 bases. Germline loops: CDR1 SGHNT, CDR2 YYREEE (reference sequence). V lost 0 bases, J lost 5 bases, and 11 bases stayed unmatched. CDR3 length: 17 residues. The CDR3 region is CASSLVGSGSTWETQYF. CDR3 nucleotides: TGTGCCAGCAGCTTGGTGGGTAGCGGGAGTACTTGGGAGACCCAGTACTTC.

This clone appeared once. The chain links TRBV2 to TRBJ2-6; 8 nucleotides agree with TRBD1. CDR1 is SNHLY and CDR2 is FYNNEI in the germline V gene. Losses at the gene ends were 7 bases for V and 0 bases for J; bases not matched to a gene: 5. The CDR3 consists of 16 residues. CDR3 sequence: CASKGQESSGANVLTF. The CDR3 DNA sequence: TGTGCCAGCAAGGGACAGGAGAGCTCTGGGGCCAACGTCCTGACTTTC.

The DNA for the CDR3 is TGTGCCACCAGCAGAGGGAGGGAAAATACCCGGGCGCCCCAGCATTTT. Residues: CATSRGRENTRAPQHF. The V call is TRBV15, the J call TRBJ1-5, with unresolved D. The CDR3 has 16 residues. Germline lookup yields CDR1 LNHNV and CDR2 YYDKDF (reference sequence). V dropped 1 base and J dropped 9 bases, with 19 bases sitting between them.

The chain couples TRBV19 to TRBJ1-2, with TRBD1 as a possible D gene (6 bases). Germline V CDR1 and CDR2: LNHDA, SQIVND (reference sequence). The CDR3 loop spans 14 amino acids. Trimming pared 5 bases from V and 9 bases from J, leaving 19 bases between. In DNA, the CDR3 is TGTGCCAGTAGTCCAATGGACAGCCTCCCCCGCTACACCTTC. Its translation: CASSPMDSLPRYTF. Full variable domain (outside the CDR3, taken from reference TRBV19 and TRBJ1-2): DGGITQSPKYLFRKEGQNVTLSCEQNLNHDAMYWYRQDPGQGLRLIYYSQIVNDFQKGDIAEGYSVSREKKESFPLTVTSAQKNPTAFYLCASSPMDSLPRYTFGSGTRLTVV.